This T cell receptor (beta chain) was obtained from a study of response to subunit inactivated influenza vaccine. Findings and limits, study-wide: It was suggested by the authors that few new T cells are recruited by each seasonal influenza vaccination.

In TCRdb, the RT-PCR reads were re-called with MiXCR into one record per CDR3 protein. The data contain 600,000 to 700,000 distinct CDR3 sequences, 11% to 15% of them singletons. J lost 5 bases, V lost 5 bases, and 8 bases had no gene match. The length of the CDR3 is 16 residues. This clonotype was counted many times. The antigen remains unidentified. Sequencing was performed on PBMCs from blood, taken around 14 days before vaccination. This receptor was taken from a man over 45 who received an inactivated influenza vaccine. This chain joins TRBV12-3 or TRBV12-4 and TRBJ2-5; 13 bases are shared with TRBD2. CDR3 in DNA: TGTGCCAGCAGTGCCGGGGGACTAGCGGGGAGGGAGACCCAGTACTTC. Amino acids: CASSAGGLAGRETQYF.